This is a list of T cell receptor beta chains from one sample in a study of early T cells in non-severe SARS-CoV-2 infection. In TCRdb, the 5' RACE reads were re-called with MiXCR into one record per CDR3 protein. The sample records roughly 100,000 distinct CDR3 sequences, approximately 12% being singletons. The sequencing used whole blood, collected at baseline. Receptors were obtained from an adult who was a healthcare worker with PCR-confirmed SARS-CoV-2 infection or an uninfected control (not recorded which). The CDR3 runs from the conserved cysteine through the conserved F or W. A D gene is named only where the DNA matches it firmly. Not every row has a clone size; where given, it reads once, few, many or a size class.

v_call	j_call	d_call	clone_size	cdr3_aa	cdr3_nt
TRBV9	TRBJ2-3	-	-	CASSEGRGGTDTQYF	TGTGCCAGCAGCGAGGGACGAGGGGGGACAGATACGCAGTATTTT
TRBV12-3/TRBV12-4	TRBJ1-3	-	few	CASSLDARWGNTIYF	TGTGCCAGCAGTTTAGACGCGCGTTGGGGAAACACCATATATTTT
TRBV5-1	TRBJ1-2	-	many	CASAETAGLNYGYTF	TGCGCCAGCGCCGAGACCGCAGGACTAAACTATGGCTACACCTTC
TRBV11-2	TRBJ2-5	-	-	CASSREVQETQYF	TGTGCCAGCTCGAGGGAGGTCCAAGAGACCCAGTACTTC
TRBV5-1	TRBJ2-7	TRBD2	-	CASSLVLAGGYEQYF	TGCGCCAGCAGCTTGGTACTAGCGGGAGGCTACGAGCAGTACTTC
TRBV6-5	TRBJ2-1	TRBD2	few	CASSAGGPGVADEQFF	TGTGCCAGCAGTGCGGGAGGGCCTGGGGTCGCGGATGAGCAGTTCTTC
TRBV6-5	TRBJ1-4	TRBD1	many	CASRGTGLAEKLFF	TGTGCCAGCAGGGGGACAGGGTTGGCTGAAAAACTGTTTTTT
TRBV18	TRBJ2-5	-	-	CASSPLGETQYF	TGTGCCAGCTCACCACTCGGAGAGACCCAGTACTTC
TRBV7-9	TRBJ1-3	-	few	CASSFPGGHTIYF	TGTGCCAGCAGCTTCCCGGGGGGACACACCATATATTTT
TRBV5-6	TRBJ2-4	-	many	CASSSLVGDKNIQYF	TGTGCCAGCAGCTCTCTCGTAGGGGACAAAAACATTCAGTACTTC
TRBV12-3/TRBV12-4	TRBJ2-1	-	-	CASRAGPEQFF	TGTGCCAGCAGAGCAGGGCCTGAGCAGTTCTTC
TRBV11-2	TRBJ2-5	TRBD1	few	CASRYRGQETQYF	TGTGCCAGCAGGTACAGGGGGCAAGAGACCCAGTACTTC
TRBV19	TRBJ1-4	-	few	CASRNPGNWEKLFF	TGTGCCAGTAGAAACCCCGGAAATTGGGAAAAACTGTTTTTT